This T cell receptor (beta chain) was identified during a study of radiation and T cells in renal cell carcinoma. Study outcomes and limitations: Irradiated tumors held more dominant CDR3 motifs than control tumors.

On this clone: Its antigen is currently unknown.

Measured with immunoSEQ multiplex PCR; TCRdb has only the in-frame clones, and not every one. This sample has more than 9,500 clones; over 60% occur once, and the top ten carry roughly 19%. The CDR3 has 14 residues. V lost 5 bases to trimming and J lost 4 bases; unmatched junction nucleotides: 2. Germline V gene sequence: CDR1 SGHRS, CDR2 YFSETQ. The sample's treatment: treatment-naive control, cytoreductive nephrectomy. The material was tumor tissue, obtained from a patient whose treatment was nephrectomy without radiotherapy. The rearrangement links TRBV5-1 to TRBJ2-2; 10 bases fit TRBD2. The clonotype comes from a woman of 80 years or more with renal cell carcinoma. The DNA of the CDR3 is TGCGCCAGCAGGCTAGCGGGGGTCACCGGGGAGCTGTTTTTT. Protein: CASRLAGVTGELFF.